Listed here is a single T cell receptor beta chain. The antigen is undetermined. Germline CDR1 and CDR2: SGDLS and YYNGEE. The V gene lost 4 bases and the J gene lost 7 bases, with 21 bases spanning the gap. The CDR3 loop spans 16 amino acids. PCR primers comprised 60 Vbeta and 13 Jbeta primers. Assay used: immunoSEQ multiplex PCR; TCRdb lists only in-frame clones, some missing. The sample includes over 110,000 clones, under 90% of them seen just once. These data are taken from a study of cytomegalovirus exposure and HLA in healthy donors. Whole-study context: As an earlier analysis found, about 190 million T cells yielded about 120 million unique TCR beta sequences. Samples from HLA-typed donors yielded some 85 million unique TCRs in an early data release.

The study, taken as a whole, reports: The productive fraction for most TCR beta V segments was about 90% or about 30% in an earlier analysis.

The chain employs TRBV9 and TRBJ2-1, with D possibly matching TRBD1 (6 bases). The source of this sequence is a male donor in good health and CMV-seronegative. The specimen was PBMCs. The CDR3 here is CASSPLGGVPRNEQFF. The DNA for the CDR3 is TGTGCCAGCAGCCCCCTAGGGGGAGTGCCTCGGAATGAGCAGTTCTTC.